These T cell receptor beta chains were read from a single sample in a study of shared clonotypes between healthy human individuals. Using immunoSEQ multiplex PCR, the repertoire was profiled, and TCRdb retains in-frame clones only, with some absent. The sample includes about 1 million clones, roughly 80% seen only once; the top ten take roughly 1.4%. Sequencing was done on a sample of memory CD4+ T cells sorted from blood. The receptors here all came from a man aged 18 to 29 in good health. Each CDR3 is given with its conserved first and last residue. The order of the fields is J gene, clone size, V gene, D gene, CDR3 protein, CDR3 DNA. A D gene is named only where the DNA matches it firmly. Expanded clones get a size class; other rows say once, few or many, or leave the size out.

j_call: TRBJ2-3
clone_size: NA
v_call: TRBV2
d_call: NA
cdr3_aa: CATGESTDTQYF
cdr3_nt: TGTGCCACTGGGGAAAGCACAGATACGCAGTATTTT

j_call: TRBJ2-5
clone_size: NA
v_call: TRBV18
d_call: TRBD2
cdr3_aa: CASSLTSQPGETQYF
cdr3_nt: TGTGCCAGCTCCCTGACTAGCCAACCAGGGGAGACCCAGTACTTC

j_call: TRBJ2-1
clone_size: NA
v_call: TRBV5-4
d_call: NA
cdr3_aa: CASSLGTESYNEQFF
cdr3_nt: TGTGCCAGCAGCTTGGGGACGGAGTCCTACAATGAGCAGTTCTTC

j_call: TRBJ2-7
clone_size: NA
v_call: TRBV28
d_call: TRBD1
cdr3_aa: CASRYDRGKSYEQYF
cdr3_nt: TGTGCCAGCAGATATGACAGGGGAAAATCCTACGAGCAGTACTTC

j_call: TRBJ1-2
clone_size: NA
v_call: TRBV7-2
d_call: TRBD1
cdr3_aa: CASSLRGTGAYGYTF
cdr3_nt: TGTGCCAGCAGCCTTCGGGGGACAGGGGCCTATGGCTACACCTTC

j_call: TRBJ1-4
clone_size: NA
v_call: TRBV2
d_call: NA
cdr3_aa: CASSETVATNEKLFF
cdr3_nt: TGTGCCAGCAGTGAAACAGTAGCAACTAATGAAAAACTGTTTTTT

j_call: TRBJ1-1
clone_size: NA
v_call: TRBV2
d_call: NA
cdr3_aa: CAVQGGQPEAFF
cdr3_nt: TGTGCCGTTCAAGGGGGGCAGCCCGAAGCTTTCTTT

j_call: TRBJ1-3
clone_size: NA
v_call: TRBV7-9
d_call: NA
cdr3_aa: CASSLEGSGNTIYF
cdr3_nt: TGTGCCAGCAGCTTAGAAGGCTCTGGAAACACCATATATTTT

j_call: TRBJ2-6
clone_size: NA
v_call: TRBV19
d_call: TRBD1
cdr3_aa: CARRNNPGTGTGTGANVLTF
cdr3_nt: TGTGCCAGGAGGAATAACCCCGGGACAGGGACTGGCACTGGGGCCAACGTCCTGACTTTC

j_call: TRBJ2-2
clone_size: NA
v_call: TRBV7-2
d_call: NA
cdr3_aa: CASSLVEGIGELFF
cdr3_nt: TGTGCCAGCAGCTTAGTAGAGGGGATCGGGGAGCTGTTTTTT

j_call: TRBJ1-2
clone_size: many
v_call: TRBV5-8
d_call: NA
cdr3_aa: CASSRGRGPNYGYTF
cdr3_nt: TGTGCCAGCAGCCGCGGACGGGGGCCTAACTATGGCTACACCTTC

j_call: TRBJ2-7
clone_size: NA
v_call: TRBV5-1
d_call: TRBD1
cdr3_aa: CASSLGGQIYEQYF
cdr3_nt: TGCGCCAGCAGCCTTGGGGGACAGATCTACGAGCAGTACTTC

j_call: TRBJ2-4
clone_size: NA
v_call: TRBV6-1
d_call: TRBD2
cdr3_aa: CASSEMGRGESNIQYF
cdr3_nt: TGTGCCAGCAGTGAAATGGGGAGGGGTGAATCGAACATTCAGTACTTC

j_call: TRBJ2-5
clone_size: NA
v_call: TRBV5-1
d_call: NA
cdr3_aa: CASSSGAQGLLETQYF
cdr3_nt: TGCGCCAGCAGCTCAGGAGCCCAGGGACTGTTAGAGACCCAGTACTTC

j_call: TRBJ2-7
clone_size: many
v_call: TRBV19
d_call: TRBD1
cdr3_aa: CASSTDGTGPLYEQYF
cdr3_nt: TGTGCCAGTAGTACGGACGGGACAGGCCCCCTCTACGAGCAGTACTTC

j_call: TRBJ2-7
clone_size: few
v_call: TRBV5-1
d_call: TRBD1
cdr3_aa: CASSFTGVYEQYF
cdr3_nt: TGCGCCAGCAGCTTCACAGGGGTTTACGAGCAGTACTTC

j_call: TRBJ1-1
clone_size: NA
v_call: TRBV27
d_call: TRBD1
cdr3_aa: CASRRTGANTEAFF
cdr3_nt: TGTGCCAGCAGACGGACAGGGGCAAACACTGAAGCTTTCTTT

j_call: TRBJ2-5
clone_size: NA
v_call: TRBV6-1
d_call: NA
cdr3_aa: CATIQGDQETQYF
cdr3_nt: TGTGCCACCATACAGGGTGACCAAGAGACCCAGTACTTC

j_call: TRBJ1-5
clone_size: NA
v_call: TRBV6-1
d_call: NA
cdr3_aa: CASSERGGQISNQPQHF
cdr3_nt: TGTGCCAGCAGTGAAAGAGGAGGGCAGATTAGCAATCAGCCCCAGCATTTT

j_call: TRBJ1-4
clone_size: few
v_call: TRBV6-5
d_call: NA
cdr3_aa: CATRIGDGKLFF
cdr3_nt: TGTGCCACCCGAATCGGGGACGGAAAACTGTTTTTT

j_call: TRBJ2-1
clone_size: NA
v_call: TRBV10-3
d_call: TRBD2
cdr3_aa: CAISEYSGRANEQFF
cdr3_nt: TGTGCCATCAGTGAGTATAGCGGGAGGGCCAATGAGCAGTTCTTC

j_call: TRBJ2-4
clone_size: NA
v_call: TRBV18
d_call: NA
cdr3_aa: CASSPPGREGDIQYF
cdr3_nt: TGTGCCAGCTCACCACCCGGTAGAGAAGGGGACATTCAGTACTTC

j_call: TRBJ1-2
clone_size: NA
v_call: TRBV30
d_call: TRBD1
cdr3_aa: CAWTRQGPGYGYTF
cdr3_nt: TGTGCCTGGACGCGACAGGGCCCTGGTTATGGCTACACCTTC

j_call: TRBJ2-7
clone_size: once
v_call: TRBV4-3
d_call: TRBD2
cdr3_aa: CASSLRTTGGSYEQYF
cdr3_nt: TGCGCCAGCAGCCTACGAACTACGGGAGGCTCTTACGAGCAGTACTTC

j_call: TRBJ1-1
clone_size: NA
v_call: TRBV6-1
d_call: NA
cdr3_aa: CASRVTENTEAFF
cdr3_nt: TGTGCCAGCAGGGTGACAGAGAACACTGAAGCTTTCTTT

j_call: TRBJ1-1
clone_size: NA
v_call: TRBV5-5
d_call: NA
cdr3_aa: CASSLVGGNTEAFF
cdr3_nt: TGTGCCAGCAGCTTGGTCGGGGGGAACACTGAAGCTTTCTTT

j_call: TRBJ1-2
clone_size: NA
v_call: TRBV15
d_call: NA
cdr3_aa: CATSTSNYGYTF
cdr3_nt: TGTGCCACCAGCACTAGTAACTATGGCTACACCTTC

j_call: TRBJ1-2
clone_size: NA
v_call: TRBV29-1
d_call: TRBD1
cdr3_aa: CSVSPGQGLAGYTF
cdr3_nt: TGCAGCGTATCTCCGGGACAGGGTTTAGCTGGCTACACCTTC

j_call: TRBJ2-2
clone_size: NA
v_call: TRBV7-2
d_call: TRBD1
cdr3_aa: CASRESTGGTGELFF
cdr3_nt: TGTGCCAGCAGAGAGTCGACAGGGGGCACCGGGGAGCTGTTTTTT

j_call: TRBJ2-7
clone_size: once
v_call: TRBV7-9
d_call: NA
cdr3_aa: CASSIYELGEQYF
cdr3_nt: TGTGCCAGCAGCATATACGAGTTAGGAGAGCAGTACTTC

j_call: TRBJ2-2
clone_size: NA
v_call: TRBV18
d_call: TRBD2
cdr3_aa: CASSGTSGRSAGELFF
cdr3_nt: TGTGCCAGCTCAGGGACTAGCGGGAGAAGCGCCGGGGAGCTGTTTTTT

j_call: TRBJ1-1
clone_size: NA
v_call: TRBV5-1
d_call: NA
cdr3_aa: CASSLGVSGNEAFF
cdr3_nt: TGCGCCAGCAGCTTGGGGGTTAGTGGGAATGAAGCTTTCTTT

j_call: TRBJ2-1
clone_size: few
v_call: TRBV9
d_call: NA
cdr3_aa: CASSVAFDDRFSYNEQFF
cdr3_nt: TGTGCCAGCAGCGTTGCATTTGACGATCGGTTCTCCTACAATGAGCAGTTCTTC

j_call: TRBJ2-7
clone_size: NA
v_call: TRBV5-1
d_call: NA
cdr3_aa: CASSLPGAYEQYF
cdr3_nt: TGCGCCAGCAGCTTGCCGGGAGCCTACGAGCAGTACTTC

j_call: TRBJ2-7
clone_size: NA
v_call: TRBV6-5
d_call: NA
cdr3_aa: CASSYSSSGISYEQYF
cdr3_nt: TGTGCCAGCAGTTACTCCTCCTCCGGAATCTCCTACGAGCAGTACTTC

j_call: TRBJ2-3
clone_size: NA
v_call: TRBV20-1
d_call: NA
cdr3_aa: CSALQPDTQYF
cdr3_nt: TGCAGTGCTCTACAGCCAGATACGCAGTATTTT

j_call: TRBJ1-3
clone_size: once
v_call: TRBV7-2
d_call: NA
cdr3_aa: CASSLTSQDTIYF
cdr3_nt: TGTGCCAGCAGCTTAACGTCCCAGGACACCATATATTTT

j_call: TRBJ2-7
clone_size: NA
v_call: TRBV10-3
d_call: NA
cdr3_aa: CATLGGQVGSYEQYF
cdr3_nt: TGTGCCACCCTGGGAGGACAGGTGGGCTCCTACGAGCAGTACTTC

j_call: TRBJ2-5
clone_size: NA
v_call: TRBV6-1
d_call: TRBD2
cdr3_aa: CASTMGSGSGETQYF
cdr3_nt: TGTGCCAGCACTATGGGTAGCGGGAGCGGAGAGACCCAGTACTTC

j_call: TRBJ1-2
clone_size: NA
v_call: TRBV30
d_call: NA
cdr3_aa: CAWRTTEFYGYTF
cdr3_nt: TGTGCCTGGAGAACGACCGAATTCTATGGCTACACCTTC

j_call: TRBJ2-2
clone_size: few
v_call: TRBV11-3
d_call: NA
cdr3_aa: CASSLLRSSGELFF
cdr3_nt: TGTGCCAGCAGCTTATTACGGAGTAGCGGGGAGCTGTTTTTT

j_call: TRBJ1-2
clone_size: NA
v_call: TRBV5-6
d_call: NA
cdr3_aa: CASSPDPSTGYGYGYTF
cdr3_nt: TGTGCCAGCAGCCCCGACCCGTCTACAGGGTACGGCTATGGCTACACCTTC

j_call: TRBJ2-7
clone_size: NA
v_call: TRBV19
d_call: NA
cdr3_aa: CASRIEAGSSYEQYF
cdr3_nt: TGTGCCAGTAGGATAGAGGCGGGAAGCTCCTACGAGCAGTACTTC

j_call: TRBJ1-1
clone_size: NA
v_call: TRBV11-2
d_call: NA
cdr3_aa: CASSLDQGMNTEAFF
cdr3_nt: TGTGCCAGCAGCTTAGATCAAGGGATGAACACTGAAGCTTTCTTT

j_call: TRBJ2-1
clone_size: NA
v_call: TRBV5-4
d_call: NA
cdr3_aa: CASSFTGPNEQFF
cdr3_nt: TGTGCCAGCAGCTTCACTGGGCCCAATGAGCAGTTCTTC

j_call: TRBJ1-6
clone_size: NA
v_call: TRBV27
d_call: NA
cdr3_aa: CASSLEAYNSPLHF
cdr3_nt: TGTGCCAGCAGTTTGGAGGCCTATAATTCACCCCTCCACTTT

j_call: TRBJ1-4
clone_size: NA
v_call: TRBV6-6
d_call: TRBD1
cdr3_aa: CASSHPTGGWEKLFF
cdr3_nt: TGTGCCAGCAGCCACCCGACAGGGGGCTGGGAAAAACTGTTTTTT